These 20 T cell receptor beta chains were all obtained from the same sample, sequenced in a study of spatial heterogeneity in lung cancer. TCRdb processed the 5' RACE reads anew with MiXCR; each CDR3 protein has one entry. The sample lists 3,000 to 4,500 distinct CDR3 sequences; approximately 30% were seen once. Time point of the sample: sample taken at primary tumor resection. Without sorting, whole RNA was sequenced from tumor, nontumor lung or frozen PBMC. The source material was normal lung tissue next to the tumor, sampled at surgery. The source of these receptors is a male donor with early-stage non-small cell lung cancer.

Relative to its sample, this clonotype is large. This chain connects TRBV28 to TRBJ1-1; D is undetermined. CDR1 is MDHEN, CDR2 SYDVKM, per germline. The length of the CDR3 is 20 residues. V gave up 1 base and J gave up 1 base, with 25 bases separating them. CDR3 protein: CASSLYPAVAIVQPNTEAFF. The DNA of the CDR3 is TGTGCCAGCAGTTTATATCCCGCCGTGGCGATCGTACAGCCGAACACTGAAGCTTTCTTT.

The genes are TRBV9 and TRBJ1-1; no definite D call. Germline loops: CDR1 SGDLS, CDR2 YYNGEE. Trimming cost V 1 base and J 8 bases, with 15 bases left between them. The CDR3 is 14 residues long. The DNA of the CDR3 is TGTGCCAGCAGCGTAACCTCTCAAAGGGCGGAAGCTTTCTTT. Translating gives CASSVTSQRAEAFF.

This clonotype is classed as medium-sized. The chain is built from TRBV7-9 and TRBJ2-1; 7 positions match TRBD2. V dropped 3 bases and J dropped 8; count of bases not matched to a gene: 22. Germline V lookup: CDR1 SEHNR, CDR2 FQNEAQ (reference sequence). The CDR3 sequence is 19 residues long. CDR3 in DNA: TGTGCCAGCAGCTTTCGACTAGCATGGATGGGGGGTGGAGGTGATGAGCAGTTCTTC. It translates to CASSFRLAWMGGGGDEQFF.

This clonotype is medium-sized in the sample. The chain uses TRBV20-1 and TRBJ2-3; the D gene is possibly TRBD1 (6 bases). Germline V gene data show CDR1 as DFQATT and CDR2 as SNEGSKA (reference sequence). V shed 0 bases and J shed 0 bases, with 13 bases lying between them. The CDR3 is made up of 16 amino acids. The CDR3 protein is CSARDSARGSTDTQYF. The CDR3 DNA follows: TGCAGTGCTAGAGATTCAGCCAGGGGCAGCACAGATACGCAGTATTTT.

The V and J genes are TRBV7-2 and TRBJ2-3; the D is unclear. Per the germline V gene, CDR1 is SGHTA and CDR2 is FQGNSA. V lost 7 bases to trimming and J lost 6 bases, with 14 bases between them. The CDR3 totals 13 residues. The CDR3 sequence is CASTQSFTDTQYF. The CDR3 coding sequence is TGTGCCAGCACCCAGTCCTTCACGGATACGCAGTATTTT.

This clonotype was detected many times. The genes are TRBV6-1 and TRBJ2-7; no firm D call. Germline CDR1 and CDR2: MNHNS and SASEGT. The CDR3 runs to 15 residues. V was trimmed by 1 base and J by 3 bases, leaving 13 bases between them. CDR3: CASSEGVSYIYEQYV. CDR3 in DNA: TGTGCCAGCAGTGAAGGGGTGTCCTATATCTACGAGCAGTACGTC.

V is TRBV12-3 or TRBV12-4 and J is TRBJ2-3; D not resolved. The CDR3 has 13 amino acids. With 4 bases removed from V and 3 bases from J, the gap between germline ends came to 8 bases. CDR3 in amino acids: CASSWMKTDTQYF. Written as DNA, the CDR3 is TGTGCCAGCAGTTGGATGAAGACAGATACGCAGTATTTT.

Relative to its sample, this clonotype is medium-sized. The chain combines TRBV28 with TRBJ2-2; maybe TRBD2 (6 bases). This CDR3 is 14 amino acids long. Germline loops: CDR1 MDHEN, CDR2 SYDVKM. V shed 6 bases and J shed 7 bases, with 15 bases lying between them. CDR3 in amino acids: CASRQTRISGELFF. The CDR3 nucleotides are TGTGCCAGCAGACAGACTAGGATTAGCGGGGAGCTGTTTTTT.

This sequence joins TRBV12-3 or TRBV12-4 and TRBJ1-4, with 10 bases lining up with TRBD1. With 3 bases clipped from V and 8 bases from J, the junction kept 12 bases outside the gene matches. There are 17 residues in the CDR3. The DNA for the CDR3 is TGTGCCAGCAGTTTTCAGACAGGGGGCCGGTCGCGGGAAAAACTGTTTTTT. Protein: CASSFQTGGRSREKLFF.

Relative to its sample, this clonotype is medium-sized. The chain couples TRBV12-3 or TRBV12-4 to TRBJ2-2; either TRBD1 or TRBD2 may supply D (6 bases each). Trimming cost V 0 bases and J 7 bases, with 9 bases left between them. CDR3 length: 14 residues. The CDR3: CASSLAGGNGELFF. CDR3 coding DNA: TGTGCCAGCAGTTTAGCCGGGGGCAACGGGGAGCTGTTTTTT.

This clonotype is judged medium-sized (0.01 to 0.1%). V usage is TRBV30 and J usage is TRBJ2-7; tentatively, D is TRBD1 (6 bases). Trimming removed 5 bases from V and 2 bases from J, with 13 bases in between. The CDR3 is 13 amino acids. CDR1 is GTSNPN and CDR2 is SVGIG in the germline V gene (reference sequence). Written as DNA, the CDR3 is TGTGCCTGGGGTCGACAGGCTACCTACGAGCAGTACGTC. The encoded protein is CAWGRQATYEQYV.

The rearrangement links TRBV5-1 to TRBJ1-1; possible D gene TRBD1, 5 bases. The length of the CDR3 is 15 residues. Germline loops: CDR1 SGHRS, CDR2 YFSETQ. Trimming shortened V by 1 base and J by 5 bases, and 15 bases separated the two germline ends. The CDR3 DNA follows: TGCGCCAGCAGCTTGAAAGGGGCTGCGGATACTGAAGCTTTCTTT. The encoded protein is CASSLKGAADTEAFF.

In this sample, this clonotype is medium-sized. The V call is TRBV9, the J call TRBJ1-1, with D hard to call. V lost 1 base and J 1 base, leaving 5 bases between the germline ends. In germline, CDR1 is SGDLS, CDR2 YYNGEE. The CDR3 spans 13 residues. For the CDR3, the DNA is TGTGCCAGCAGCGTAAAGGAGAACACTGAAGCTTTCTTT. This sequence encodes CASSVKENTEAFF.

This clonotype is classed as medium-sized. The rearrangement uses TRBV20-1 and TRBJ1-5; no reliable D call. CDR3 size: 14 residues. The germline CDR1 and CDR2 sequences are DFQATT and SNEGSKA (reference sequence). Trimming pared 0 bases from V and 3 bases from J, leaving 9 bases between. CDR3 DNA sequence: TGCAGTGCTAGAGATCCGGTGACCAATCAGCCCCAGCATTTT. Its translation is CSARDPVTNQPQHF.

The chain carries TRBV27 and TRBJ2-5, with 11 positions matching TRBD2. In germline, CDR1 is MNHEY, CDR2 SMNVEV (reference sequence). This CDR3 has 15 amino acids. Trimming took 5 bases from V and 5 from J; bases not matched to a gene: 7. The CDR3 DNA reads as TGTGCCAGCAGTCCAAGACTAGCGGGAAGGGAGACCCAGTACTTC. It yields the protein CASSPRLAGRETQYF.

This clonotype was found many times. The CDR3 DNA sequence: TGCGCCAGCAGCCTAGAGGTAGTCGCGGGGGACACAGATACGCAGTATTTT. Translated, it gives CASSLEVVAGDTDTQYF. V usage is TRBV4-1 and J usage is TRBJ2-3; 7 positions agree with TRBD2. Germline V CDR1 and CDR2: MGHRA, YSYEKL. This CDR3 comprises 17 residues. Germline trimming cut 4 bases from V and 2 bases from J; bases unmatched to any gene: 12.

The sample holds many counts of this clonotype. V gene TRBV20-1 combines with J gene TRBJ2-1; either TRBD1 or TRBD2 may fit D (5 bases each). V lost 1 base and J lost 2, with 15 bases in between. This CDR3 has 16 residues. Per germline, CDR1 DFQATT and CDR2 SNEGSKA (reference sequence). CDR3 residues: CSARVPGGSTYNEQFF. CDR3 DNA: TGCAGTGCTAGAGTTCCTGGGGGTAGTACCTACAATGAGCAGTTCTTC.

The chain joins TRBV30 to TRBJ2-7; D is unclear. Germline CDR1 and CDR2: GTSNPN and SVGIG (reference sequence). V gave up 3 bases and J gave up 4 bases, with 10 bases separating them. The CDR3 spans 12 residues. CDR3 DNA sequence: TGTGCCTGGAGCGAGACATCGTACGAGCAGTACTTC. It is translated as CAWSETSYEQYF. The full variable domain, rest sourced from reference TRBV30 and TRBJ2-7, is SQTIHQWPATLVQPVGSPLSLECTVEGTSNPNLYWYRQAAGRGLQLLFYSVGIGQISSEVPQNLSASRPQDRQFILSSKKLLLSDSGFYLCAWSETSYEQYFGPGTRLTVT.

This clonotype is deemed medium-sized. V gene TRBV5-1 combines with J gene TRBJ2-5, with 7 positions matching TRBD2. This CDR3 comprises 16 residues. Looked up from germline, CDR1 is SGHRS and CDR2 is YFSETQ. J was trimmed by 4 bases and V by 2 bases; bases with no gene match: 11. In nucleotides, the CDR3 is TGCGCCAGCAGCTTATCGTCTGGGAGCGGGACAGAGACCCAGTACTTC. Its protein is CASSLSSGSGTETQYF.

The J gene is TRBJ2-3, the V gene TRBV24-1, with 10 bases fitting TRBD2. V lost 2 bases, J lost 3 bases, and 1 base stayed unmatched. CDR3 size: 15 residues. Germline V lookup: CDR1 KGHDR, CDR2 SFDVKD. CDR3 nucleotide sequence: TGTGCCACCAGTGATTCTAGCGGGAGAACAGATACGCAGTATTTT. Translating gives CATSDSSGRTDTQYF.